Listed here are 13 T cell receptor beta chains from one sample, sequenced in a study of regulatory T cells in long-lasting Graves disease. Time point indicated: newly diagnosed GD, antithyroid drugs for less than 3 months. PBMCs provided the RNA from which the TCR library was made. The authors built TCR beta libraries using iRepertoire HTBI primers and Arm-PCR of CDR3 regions. TCRdb itself ran the multiplex PCR reads through MiXCR, one entry per CDR3 protein. Here the sample spans 400,000 to 500,000 distinct CDR3 sequences, 14% being singletons. These records were also assigned to another study, of T cells in Graves' hyperthyroidism and ophthalmopathy.

The sequencing used peripheral blood mononuclear cells (PBMCs), collected at new diagnosis, from a patient treated with antithyroid drugs. Receptors originate from a woman aged 45-59 years with Graves disease.

Concerning this clonotype: The conserved closing phenylalanine or tryptophan is absent in this CDR3, likely reflecting a read error. The V call is TRBV29-1, the J call TRBJ2-1; TRBD1 matches at 10 bases. CDR1 is SQVTM and CDR2 is ANQGSEA in the germline V gene. J was trimmed by 6 bases and V by 4 bases; bases with no gene match: 6. CDR3 length: 14 amino acids. CDR3 protein: CSVVGQGFGNEQFL. In nucleotides, the CDR3 is TGCAGCGTTGTGGGACAGGGGTTCGGCAATGAGCAGTTCCTC.

A few counts support this clonotype. The V and J genes are TRBV29-1 and TRBJ2-1; D unresolved. The V gene's germline CDR1 is SQVTM and CDR2 ANQGSEA. Between the trimmed V and J ends, which lost 3 bases and 0 bases, there was a span of 6 bases. The CDR3 loop spans 13 amino acids. This CDR3 is CSVDRSSYNEQFF. CDR3 DNA: TGCAGCGTTGACAGGAGCTCCTACAATGAGCAGTTCTTC.

This clonotype occurred many times. The chain recombines TRBV7-9 with TRBJ1-1; 7 nucleotides line up with TRBD1. The CDR3 consists of 15 residues. The V gene end was trimmed by 5 bases and the J gene end by 0 bases; junction bases not matched to a gene: 6. Germline V gene lookup returns CDR1 SEHNR and CDR2 FQNEAQ (reference sequence). The CDR3 spells CASSPTTGLNTEAFF. CDR3 nucleotides: TGTGCCAGCAGCCCAACGACAGGGCTGAACACTGAAGCTTTCTTT.

In this sample, this clonotype turned up many times. The chain joins TRBV29-1 to TRBJ1-5; D perhaps matches TRBD1 (6 bases). The CDR3 totals 14 residues. CDR1 is SQVTM and CDR2 is ANQGSEA in the germline V gene. V lost 5 bases and J lost 0, with 11 bases in between. CDR3 residues: CSVRTANSNQPQHF. The DNA of the CDR3 is TGCAGCGTTAGGACAGCGAATAGCAATCAGCCCCAGCATTTT.

A few counts support this clonotype. The chain combines TRBV30 with TRBJ2-7, with D maybe TRBD2 (5 bases). CDR1 is GTSNPN, CDR2 SVGIG, per germline (reference sequence). The CDR3 is 14 residues long. The germline V and J ends were trimmed by 1 base and 3 bases, with 13 bases remaining between them. CDR3 DNA: TGTGCCTGGAGTGGGGAGAAGGTTCTCTACGAGCAGTACTTC. Its protein product is CAWSGEKVLYEQYF.

This clonotype was recorded at least ten times. This rearrangement joins TRBV24-1 to TRBJ2-3; D is uncertain. The CDR3 contains 16 residues. The germline V gene has CDR1 KGHDR and CDR2 SFDVKD. Trimming took off 7 bases at V and 2 bases at J, with 18 bases between the two ends. CDR3 loop: CATSSRDGTYTDTQYF. The CDR3 nucleotides read TGTGCCACCAGCTCACGCGACGGCACCTACACAGATACGCAGTATTTT.

This chain joins TRBV5-1 and TRBJ2-7, with 11 bases matching TRBD2. Germline V gene lookup returns CDR1 SGHRS and CDR2 YFSETQ. Trimming removed 3 bases from V and 3 bases from J; junction bases left unmatched: 8. This CDR3 region has 16 residues. The CDR3 loop is CASSWHGTSGFYEQYF. In DNA form, the CDR3 reads TGCGCCAGCAGCTGGCACGGGACTAGCGGTTTCTACGAGCAGTACTTC.

This clonotype was detected many times. CDR3 sequence reads: CASSLGPLDTEAFF. CDR3 sequence (DNA): TGCGCCAGCAGCTTGGGTCCACTTGACACTGAAGCTTTCTTT. The chain links TRBV5-1 to TRBJ1-1; no clear D gene. Germline V gene data show CDR1 as SGHRS and CDR2 as YFSETQ. CDR3 size: 14 residues. The V gene lost 0 bases and the J gene lost 3 bases, with 9 bases spanning the gap.

This clonotype has a handful of counts. The chain couples TRBV12-3 or TRBV12-4 to TRBJ2-3; D is undetermined. The V gene lost 2 bases and the J gene lost 3 bases, with 15 bases spanning the gap. This CDR3 spans 16 amino acids. The CDR3, as DNA: TGTGCCAGCAGTTTATTACTCACACACGTAACAGATACGCAGTATTTT. This encodes CASSLLLTHVTDTQYF.

The chain is built from TRBV6-1 and TRBJ1-6; D is perhaps TRBD1 (5 bases). V was clipped by 4 bases and J by 1 base, with 8 bases between them. Germline V gives CDR1 MNHNS, CDR2 SASEGT. The CDR3 is 15 amino acids. The CDR3 spells CASSGWGSYNSPLHF. In nucleotides, the CDR3 is TGTGCCAGCAGTGGCTGGGGGTCCTATAATTCACCCCTCCACTTT.

This clonotype has a count of ten or more. The genes are TRBV20-1 and TRBJ2-1; 9 bases match TRBD1. CDR3 length equals 15 residues. Germline loops: CDR1 DFQATT, CDR2 SNEGSKA (reference sequence). The trim removed 1 base at V and 8 bases at J, leaving 9 bases unmatched. The CDR3 coding sequence is TGCAGTGCTAGAGGGCGGACAGGGGTTTACCATGAGCAGTTCTTC. Residues: CSARGRTGVYHEQFF.

V gene TRBV27 combines with J gene TRBJ2-3; no clear D gene. CDR3 length: 12 residues. Germline CDR1 and CDR2: MNHEY and SMNVEV (reference sequence). Trimming removed 5 bases from V and 4 bases from J, with 7 bases in between. The CDR3 DNA is TGTGCCAGCAGTCACCAGGCAGATACGCAGTATTTT. This gives the protein CASSHQADTQYF.

In its sample, this clonotype was seen a few times. The junction and the germline gene differ at one end; a read error may be behind it. This chain joins TRBV4-2 and TRBJ1-2; TRBD1 matches at 9 bases. CDR1 is LGHNA and CDR2 is YNFKEQ in the germline V gene. The CDR3 is 17 residues long. In nucleotides, the CDR3 is TGTGCCAGCGGCCAAGATAAGACAGGGGGAAAATACTATGGCTACACCTTC. Encoded protein: CASGQDKTGGKYYGYTF.